These T cell receptor beta chains were read from a single sample in a study of cytomegalovirus exposure and HLA in healthy donors. Profiling relied on immunoSEQ multiplex PCR, and the TCRdb table lists in-frame clones only, not all of them. Of under 250,000 clones listed, over 75% are singletons. Sequencing was performed on PBMCs. These receptors all come from a boy between 10 and 17 years old in good health and CMV-seronegative. The CDR3 runs from the conserved cysteine through the conserved F or W. The D gene is left open where the match is weak. Expanded clones get a size class; other rows say once, few or many, or leave the size out.

clone size,J gene,D gene,V gene,CDR3 protein,CDR3 DNA
.,TRBJ2-5,.,TRBV10-3,CAISVVGGAQETQYF,TGTGCCATCAGTGTGGTCGGGGGTGCCCAAGAGACCCAGTACTTC
few,TRBJ2-4,.,TRBV30,CAWSVRGIQYF,TGTGCCTGGAGTGTACGGGGCATTCAGTACTTC
.,TRBJ2-2,TRBD2,TRBV19,CASSIGPGGVLSGELFF,TGTGCCAGTAGTATAGGGCCGGGGGGAGTCCTCTCCGGGGAGCTGTTTTTT
few,TRBJ1-1,TRBD1,TRBV6-5,CASSLGGENTEAFF,TGTGCCAGCAGCTTAGGGGGCGAGAACACTGAAGCTTTCTTT
.,TRBJ2-3,TRBD1,TRBV9,CASSVRGTTDTQYF,TGTGCCAGCAGCGTCAGGGGGACCACAGATACGCAGTATTTT
few,TRBJ2-6,TRBD1,TRBV6-1,CASSVRDRVASGANVLTF,TGTGCCAGCAGTGTCCGGGACAGGGTGGCCTCTGGGGCCAACGTCCTGACTTTC
.,TRBJ1-1,TRBD1,TRBV7-9,CASSFPGTGDRDAFF,TGTGCCAGCAGCTTTCCCGGGACAGGGGATCGCGATGCTTTCTTT
.,TRBJ1-4,TRBD1,TRBV27,CASSRQGTNEKLFF,TGTGCCAGCAGCAGACAGGGCACTAATGAAAAACTGTTTTTT
.,TRBJ2-3,TRBD2,TRBV5-8,CASSQGLAVTDTQYF,TGTGCCAGCAGCCAGGGACTAGCGGTCACAGATACGCAGTATTTT
few,TRBJ2-7,TRBD1,TRBV7-2,CASSLVGQGAREQYF,TGTGCCAGCAGCTTAGTTGGACAGGGGGCGCGCGAGCAGTACTTC
once,TRBJ1-1,.,TRBV7-2,CASSLAGVRTEAFF,TGTGCCAGCAGCTTAGCAGGGGTGCGGACTGAAGCTTTCTTT
.,TRBJ2-7,TRBD1,TRBV5-6,CASSLLWTGDPYEQYF,TGTGCCAGCAGCTTGCTTTGGACAGGGGACCCCTACGAGCAGTACTTC
.,TRBJ1-1,.,TRBV11-2,CASSLDPEMNTEAFF,TGTGCCAGCAGCTTAGACCCAGAAATGAACACTGAAGCTTTCTTT
.,TRBJ2-3,.,TRBV6-6,CASSYPSGTDTQYF,TGTGCCAGCAGTTATCCGAGCGGGACAGATACGCAGTATTTT
.,TRBJ2-1,TRBD1,TRBV29-1,CSVDRGPFSYNEQFF,TGCAGCGTCGACAGGGGGCCTTTCTCCTACAATGAGCAGTTCTTC
.,TRBJ1-2,TRBD1,TRBV9,CASSPEGQGISGYTF,TGTGCCAGCAGCCCAGAGGGACAGGGGATTTCGGGCTACACCTTC
.,TRBJ1-2,.,TRBV19,CASSIGRTPTYGYTF,TGTGCCAGTAGTATAGGCAGGACACCAACCTATGGCTACACCTTC
.,TRBJ2-2,.,TRBV9,CASSFTALTTGELFF,TGTGCCAGCAGCTTCACAGCCCTCACAACCGGGGAGCTGTTTTTT
once,TRBJ2-5,TRBD2,TRBV5-6,CASRRALAGRKSQETQYF,TGTGCCAGCAGAAGGGCGCTAGCGGGAAGGAAGTCCCAAGAGACCCAGTACTTC
few,TRBJ2-2,.,TRBV5-1,CASSLAYLNTGELFF,TGCGCCAGCAGCTTGGCCTACTTAAACACCGGGGAGCTGTTTTTT
.,TRBJ1-2,.,TRBV11-3,CASSLGRDWGYGYTF,TGTGCCAGCAGCCTCGGACGGGACTGGGGCTATGGCTACACCTTC
few,TRBJ2-3,.,TRBV7-9,CASSLVQGDTDTQYF,TGTGCCAGCAGCTTAGTCCAGGGTGACACAGATACGCAGTATTTT
few,TRBJ1-1,TRBD1,TRBV5-4,CASSRQGQARIEAFF,TGTGCCAGCAGCCGGCAGGGACAGGCAAGGATTGAAGCTTTCTTT
.,TRBJ1-1,.,TRBV9,CASSVDIGRTEAFF,TGTGCCAGCAGCGTAGACATTGGGAGGACTGAAGCTTTCTTT
few,TRBJ1-5,.,TRBV6-5,CATRQDYYSNQPQHF,TGTGCCACTCGTCAGGACTACTATAGCAATCAGCCCCAGCATTTT
.,TRBJ2-3,TRBD1,TRBV11-2,CASSPGQGAGTDTQYF,TGTGCCAGCAGCCCAGGACAGGGGGCTGGAACAGATACGCAGTATTTT
.,TRBJ2-5,.,TRBV6-6,CASTSEGTQYF,TGTGCCAGCACTTCAGAGGGGACCCAGTACTTC
.,TRBJ1-1,.,TRBV27,CASSLQAGSEAFF,TGTGCCAGCAGTTTACAAGCAGGATCAGAAGCTTTCTTT
.,TRBJ2-3,TRBD2,TRBV7-2,CASSTDQGLADTQYF,TGTGCCAGCAGCACCGACCAGGGACTAGCGGATACGCAGTATTTT
.,TRBJ1-4,TRBD1,TRBV5-1,CASSPYGTGGEKLFF,TGCGCCAGCAGCCCCTACGGGACAGGTGGTGAAAAACTGTTTTTT
.,TRBJ2-2,.,TRBV5-1,CASSFLTTTGAGTGELFF,TGCGCCAGCAGCTTTTTAACGACCACAGGGGCGGGGACCGGGGAGCTGTTTTTT
.,TRBJ2-1,TRBD2,TRBV7-8,CASSVPGLAGLSSYNEQFF,TGTGCCAGCAGCGTACCGGGACTAGCGGGTTTGAGCTCCTACAATGAGCAGTTCTTC
.,TRBJ2-2,.,TRBV6-6,CASSYGLFDPNGELFF,TGTGCCAGCAGTTACGGTCTATTTGATCCTAACGGGGAGCTGTTTTTT
.,TRBJ2-5,.,TRBV6-1,CASRVGVLQETQYF,TGTGCCAGCAGGGTCGGGGTACTCCAAGAGACCCAGTACTTC
.,TRBJ2-1,TRBD2,TRBV9,CASSDYPRLAELNEQFF,TGTGCCAGCAGCGATTACCCCCGACTAGCCGAACTCAATGAGCAGTTCTTC
.,TRBJ1-2,.,TRBV19,CASSMTGWDGYTF,TGTGCCAGTAGTATGACGGGGTGGGATGGCTACACCTTC
.,TRBJ2-7,.,TRBV29-1,CSVEERGGIYF,TGCAGCGTTGAAGAAAGAGGGGGTATATACTTC
once,TRBJ1-2,TRBD1,TRBV7-6,CASSLATGVGGYTF,TGTGCCAGCAGCTTAGCGACAGGGGTAGGGGGCTACACCTTC
.,TRBJ2-5,.,TRBV11-3,CASSTPVSSKDGERETQYF,TGTGCCAGCAGCACACCAGTCTCCTCCAAGGACGGGGAGCGAGAGACCCAGTACTTC
.,TRBJ2-7,.,TRBV5-4,CASRLGIQGSYEQYF,TGTGCCAGCAGGCTTGGCATCCAGGGCTCCTACGAGCAGTACTTC
.,TRBJ1-2,TRBD1,TRBV9,CASSASGTGAIRGYTF,TGTGCCAGCAGCGCTTCCGGGACAGGGGCGATTCGGGGCTACACCTTC
.,TRBJ1-4,.,TRBV11-3,CASSYRGGFNEKLFF,TGTGCCAGCAGCTACCGGGGGGGTTTTAATGAAAAACTGTTTTTT
.,TRBJ2-5,.,TRBV6-5,CASSHSGHQRETQYF,TGTGCCAGCAGTCACTCCGGTCACCAACGAGAGACCCAGTACTTC
.,TRBJ2-2,TRBD2,TRBV27,CASSSPRGREGYTGELFF,TGTGCCAGCAGTTCGCCGAGGGGGCGGGAGGGATACACCGGGGAGCTGTTTTTT
.,TRBJ1-5,.,TRBV7-8,CASSLWTDQPQHF,TGTGCCAGCAGCCTGTGGACAGATCAGCCCCAGCATTTT
.,TRBJ2-7,.,TRBV5-6,CASSLQGSDYEQYF,TGTGCCAGCAGCTTGCAGGGGTCGGACTACGAGCAGTACTTC
.,TRBJ1-1,.,TRBV11-3,CASSFPAGGEAFF,TGTGCCAGCAGCTTCCCCGCCGGCGGTGAAGCTTTCTTT
.,TRBJ1-4,TRBD1,TRBV2,CASSGTGSNEKLFF,TGTGCCAGCAGTGGGACAGGTAGTAATGAAAAACTGTTTTTT
.,TRBJ1-4,.,TRBV6-1,CASNRPGEKLFF,TGTGCCAGCAATAGACCGGGGGAAAAACTGTTTTTT
.,TRBJ2-1,TRBD1,TRBV19,CASSWDREGTTNEQFF,TGTGCCAGTAGTTGGGACAGGGAGGGGACTACCAATGAGCAGTTCTTC
.,TRBJ1-1,TRBD1,TRBV5-1,CASSPGQGSTEAFF,TGCGCCAGCAGCCCGGGACAGGGGAGCACTGAAGCTTTCTTT
.,TRBJ2-7,.,TRBV1,CTSSQDQPLLAGPSYEQYF,TGCACCAGCAGCCAAGATCAACCCTTACTAGCGGGTCCCTCCTACGAGCAGTACTTC
.,TRBJ1-2,TRBD1,TRBV6-5,CASSPDREYGYTF,TGTGCCAGCAGCCCGGACAGGGAGTATGGCTACACCTTC
.,TRBJ2-5,TRBD2,TRBV11-2,CASSSGTSGMETQYF,TGTGCCAGCAGCTCCGGGACTAGCGGGATGGAGACCCAGTACTTC
.,TRBJ1-2,.,TRBV6-5,CASNFRGTNYGYTF,TGTGCCAGCAATTTCAGGGGAACTAACTATGGCTACACCTTC
.,TRBJ2-1,TRBD2,TRBV5-1,CASSLRTSGYDSYNEQFF,TGCGCCAGCAGCTTGAGGACTAGCGGGTACGACTCCTACAATGAGCAGTTCTTC
.,TRBJ1-5,.,TRBV7-8,CASSLDSGLQPQHF,TGTGCCAGCAGCTTAGACTCAGGGTTACAGCCCCAGCATTTT
.,TRBJ2-2,TRBD1,TRBV13,CASNTGDTGELFF,TGTGCCAGCAATACAGGGGACACCGGGGAGCTGTTTTTT